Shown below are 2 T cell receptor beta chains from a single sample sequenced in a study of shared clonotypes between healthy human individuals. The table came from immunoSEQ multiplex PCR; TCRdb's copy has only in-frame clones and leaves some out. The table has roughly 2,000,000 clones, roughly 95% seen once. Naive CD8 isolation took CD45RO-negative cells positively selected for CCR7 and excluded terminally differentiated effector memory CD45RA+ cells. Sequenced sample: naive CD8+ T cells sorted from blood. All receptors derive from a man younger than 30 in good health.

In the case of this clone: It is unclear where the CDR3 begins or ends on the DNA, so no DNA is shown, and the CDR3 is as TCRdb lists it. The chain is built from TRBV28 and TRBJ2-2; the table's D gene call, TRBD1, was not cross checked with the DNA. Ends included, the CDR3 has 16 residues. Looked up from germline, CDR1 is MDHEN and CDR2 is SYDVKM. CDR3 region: CASSSSTEANTGELFF.

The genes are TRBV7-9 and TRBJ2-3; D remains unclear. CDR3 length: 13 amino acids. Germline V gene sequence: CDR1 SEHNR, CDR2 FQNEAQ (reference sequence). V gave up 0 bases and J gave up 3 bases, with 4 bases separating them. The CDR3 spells CASSLARTDTQYF. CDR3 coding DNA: TGTGCCAGCAGCTTAGCGCGTACAGATACGCAGTATTTT.